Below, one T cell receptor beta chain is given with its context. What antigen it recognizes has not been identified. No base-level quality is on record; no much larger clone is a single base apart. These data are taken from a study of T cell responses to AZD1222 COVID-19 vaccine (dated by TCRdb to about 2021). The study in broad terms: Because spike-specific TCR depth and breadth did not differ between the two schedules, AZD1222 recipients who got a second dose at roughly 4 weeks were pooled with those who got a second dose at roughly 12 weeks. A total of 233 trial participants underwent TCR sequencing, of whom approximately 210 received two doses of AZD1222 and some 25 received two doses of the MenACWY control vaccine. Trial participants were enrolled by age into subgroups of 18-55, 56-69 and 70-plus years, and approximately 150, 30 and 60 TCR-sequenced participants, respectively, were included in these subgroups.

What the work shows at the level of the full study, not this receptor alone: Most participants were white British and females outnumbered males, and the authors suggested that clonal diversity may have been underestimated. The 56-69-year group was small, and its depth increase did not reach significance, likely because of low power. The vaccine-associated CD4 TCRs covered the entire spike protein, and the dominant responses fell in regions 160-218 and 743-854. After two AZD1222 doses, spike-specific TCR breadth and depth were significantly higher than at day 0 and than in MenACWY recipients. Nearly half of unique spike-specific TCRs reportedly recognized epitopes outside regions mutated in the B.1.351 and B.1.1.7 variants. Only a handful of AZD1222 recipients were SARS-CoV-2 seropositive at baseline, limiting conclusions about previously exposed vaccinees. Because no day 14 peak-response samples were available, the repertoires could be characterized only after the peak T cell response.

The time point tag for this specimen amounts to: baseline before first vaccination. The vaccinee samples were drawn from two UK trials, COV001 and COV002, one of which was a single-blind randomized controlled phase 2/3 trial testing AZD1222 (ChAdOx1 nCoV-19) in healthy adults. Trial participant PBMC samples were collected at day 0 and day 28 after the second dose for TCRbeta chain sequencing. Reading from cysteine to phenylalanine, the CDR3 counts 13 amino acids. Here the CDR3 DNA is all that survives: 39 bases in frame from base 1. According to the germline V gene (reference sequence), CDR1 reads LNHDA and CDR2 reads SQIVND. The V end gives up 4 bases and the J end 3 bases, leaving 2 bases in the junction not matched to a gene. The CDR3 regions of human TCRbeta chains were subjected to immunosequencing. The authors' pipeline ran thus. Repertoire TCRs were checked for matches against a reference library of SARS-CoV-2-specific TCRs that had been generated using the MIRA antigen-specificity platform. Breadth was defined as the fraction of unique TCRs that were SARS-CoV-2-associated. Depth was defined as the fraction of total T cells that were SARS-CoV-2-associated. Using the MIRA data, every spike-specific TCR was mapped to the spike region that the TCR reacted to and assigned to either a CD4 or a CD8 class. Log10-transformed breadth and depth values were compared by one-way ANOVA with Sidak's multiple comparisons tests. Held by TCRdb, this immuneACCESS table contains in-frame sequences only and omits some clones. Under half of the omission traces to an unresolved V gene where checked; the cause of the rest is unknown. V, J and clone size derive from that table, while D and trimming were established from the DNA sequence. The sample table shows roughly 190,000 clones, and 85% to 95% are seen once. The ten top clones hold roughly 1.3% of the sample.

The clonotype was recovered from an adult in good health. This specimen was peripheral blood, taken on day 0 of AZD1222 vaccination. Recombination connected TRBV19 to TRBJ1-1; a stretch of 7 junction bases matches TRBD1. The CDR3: CASSRGQHTEAFF. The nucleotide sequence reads TGTGCCAGTAGTAGGGGACAGCACACTGAAGCTTTCTTT.